This TCR beta chain came from a study of PD-1 blockade in classical Hodgkin lymphoma. This sample's time point: cycle 4 day 1 (C4D1), after 5 to 7 weeks of nivolumab. Each patient's relapse followed autologous stem cell transplantation, and brentuximab vedotin exposure varied. Remarks on this clone: Its specificity is unknown.

Study findings and constraints: CD4+ TCR diversity rose significantly by C4D1, and CD8+ TCR diversity did not. Complete responders possessed baseline diversity comparable to newly diagnosed patients.

Sequencing was performed with immunoSEQ multiplex PCR; in TCRdb, only in-frame clones are kept and a portion is missing. The profile shows approximately 100,000 clones, about 83% of them singletons. Germline-derived CDR1 and CDR2 are SGHTA and FQGNSA. V was trimmed by 5 bases and J by 2 bases, leaving 17 bases between them. The CDR3 is made up of 16 amino acids. Sample: peripheral blood mononuclear cells (PBMCs), taken before the fourth cycle of nivolumab. This TCR was recovered from a human donor with classical Hodgkin lymphoma. This chain uses TRBV7-2 with TRBJ2-3; D might be TRBD1 or TRBD2, each matching 6 bases. The CDR3 protein is CASSPRGLANTDTQYF. CDR3 coding DNA: TGTGCCAGCAGCCCCCGGGGGCTAGCGAACACAGATACGCAGTATTTT.